The rows below give T cell receptor beta chains drawn from one sample of a study of CXCR3-negative and CXCR3-positive naive CD8 T cells. After re-calling the 5' RACE reads, TCRdb lists one entry per CDR3 protein, DNA absent. Listed are fewer than 55,000 distinct CDR3 sequences; about 1.4% falls within the top ten. Sequencing was performed on naive CXCR3- CD8+ T cells from blood. The receptors stem from a human donor in good health. Some clones in this sample may be carry-over from other donors' samples. Both conserved end residues are part of each CDR3. Each record gives: V gene, J gene, CDR3 length, CDR3 protein.

V: TRBV15
J: TRBJ1-5
length: 12
CDR3: CATSRENQPQHF

V: TRBV4-1
J: TRBJ2-1
length: 16
CDR3: CASSPQGGTSGNEQFF

V: TRBV20-1
J: TRBJ1-1
length: 13
CDR3: CTAITRGRTEAFF

V: TRBV27
J: TRBJ2-2
length: 17
CDR3: CASSFPGQGADTGELFF

V: TRBV7-9
J: TRBJ1-2
length: 18
CDR3: CASSLNVIRDRGIYGYTF

V: TRBV28
J: TRBJ2-3
length: 15
CDR3: CASQLRDRGVDTQYF

V: TRBV9
J: TRBJ2-2
length: 18
CDR3: CASSVEGLAGTNTGELFF

V: TRBV29-1
J: TRBJ2-5
length: 14
CDR3: CSVAPGTTWETQYF

V: TRBV4-2
J: TRBJ1-5
length: 12
CDR3: CASSRGGQPQHF

V: TRBV12-3/TRBV12-4
J: TRBJ2-1
length: 17
CDR3: CASSFSHGAQSYNEQFF

V: TRBV20-1
J: TRBJ2-7
length: 20
CDR3: CSASGFFGAASGSLAYEQYF

V: TRBV29-1
J: TRBJ2-7
length: 12
CDR3: CSARQGAREQYF

V: TRBV28
J: TRBJ2-7
length: 11
CDR3: CASRANYEQYF

V: TRBV18
J: TRBJ1-3
length: 15
CDR3: CASSPSGGTGNTIYF

V: TRBV13
J: TRBJ2-5
length: 14
CDR3: CASSPYRGAETQYF

V: TRBV7-9
J: TRBJ2-7
length: 14
CDR3: CASSSPPDSYEQYF

V: TRBV20-1
J: TRBJ1-5
length: 13
CDR3: CSAPQLANQPQHF

V: TRBV28
J: TRBJ2-7
length: 14
CDR3: CASSLSSPFYEQYF

V: TRBV7-9
J: TRBJ2-5
length: 14
CDR3: CASSPPGGQETQYF

V: TRBV27
J: TRBJ2-3
length: 16
CDR3: CASSLDPPAYADTQYF

V: TRBV6-5
J: TRBJ1-2
length: 15
CDR3: CASRKRQGTPYGYTF

V: TRBV7-9
J: TRBJ2-1
length: 13
CDR3: CASSFGRANEQFF

V: TRBV7-3
J: TRBJ1-3
length: 17
CDR3: CASSLTATFISGNTIYF

V: TRBV28
J: TRBJ1-1
length: 15
CDR3: CASSHRSGLHTEAFF

V: TRBV18
J: TRBJ2-1
length: 17
CDR3: CASSPDRVLAGYNEQFF

V: TRBV6-5
J: TRBJ1-1
length: 14
CDR3: CASSPGQVNTEAFF

V: TRBV6-4
J: TRBJ2-3
length: 14
CDR3: CASSDLGGTDTQYF

V: TRBV12-3/TRBV12-4
J: TRBJ1-6
length: 14
CDR3: CASSFDRGNSPLHF

V: TRBV28
J: TRBJ2-2
length: 16
CDR3: CASSRAAVANTGELFF

V: TRBV20-1
J: TRBJ2-7
length: 13
CDR3: CSANLPDSYEQYF

V: TRBV3-1
J: TRBJ2-1
length: 12
CDR3: CASRKWDNEQFF

V: TRBV20-1
J: TRBJ2-2
length: 16
CDR3: CSARENFRSESGELFF

V: TRBV20-1
J: TRBJ2-7
length: 14
CDR3: CSARGQMSSYEQYF

V: TRBV28
J: TRBJ1-2
length: 13
CDR3: CASSFPRWGGYTF

V: TRBV9
J: TRBJ2-1
length: 16
CDR3: CASSAASGGNFNEQFF

V: TRBV28
J: TRBJ1-1
length: 12
CDR3: CASSPVNTEAFF

V: TRBV20-1
J: TRBJ2-7
length: 14
CDR3: CSATGTADYVGQYF

V: TRBV7-9
J: TRBJ1-5
length: 15
CDR3: CASSSEAGGWQPQHF

V: TRBV15
J: TRBJ2-7
length: 15
CDR3: CATSRRPGQIYEQYF

V: TRBV29-1
J: TRBJ2-7
length: 11
CDR3: CSVAAGSEQYF

V: TRBV15
J: TRBJ2-7
length: 17
CDR3: CATSRPSWTGDRYEQYF

V: TRBV29-1
J: TRBJ2-7
length: 15
CDR3: CSVEEGLADCYEQYF